The 13 T cell receptor beta chains below all came from one sample that was sequenced in a study of blood T cell repertoires in COVID-19 (dated by TCRdb to 2018 to 2020). The library was produced with the immunoSEQ multiplex PCR assay. TCRdb took this table from immuneACCESS and kept in-frame rearrangements with V and J called. Such tables lack part of the clones; where checked against another copy, unresolved V genes explain under half of the gap, and the rest is unexplained. In all, the sample holds around 150,000 clones, and roughly 81% of those were seen once. The ten largest make up roughly 3.5% of the sample. The sequenced sample consisted of PBMCs or T cells enriched from blood (not recorded which). Receptor source: a woman in her 50s with acute COVID-19.

This chain connects TRBV15 to TRBJ2-7, with 8 bases matching TRBD1. V shed 3 bases, J shed 0 bases, and the junction held 4 bases outside the gene matches. CDR1 and CDR2 (germline): LNHNV, YYDKDF (reference sequence). The CDR3 is 15 amino acids. The CDR3 nucleotides are TGTGCCACCAGCAGGGGGACAGGTCTCTCCTACGAGCAGTACTTC. Amino acids: CATSRGTGLSYEQYF.

The rearrangement links TRBV3-1 (or the pseudogene TRBV3-2) to TRBJ2-2; weak D call: TRBD1 (5 bases). V lost 7 bases, J lost 6 bases, and 9 bases lay in between. From germline, CDR1 is LGHDT and CDR2 YNNKEL (reference sequence). The CDR3 loop spans 12 amino acids. The CDR3: CASNSGSGELFF. CDR3 nucleotides: TGTGCCAGCAACTCAGGGTCCGGGGAGCTGTTTTTT.

The V and J genes are TRBV11-2 and TRBJ1-1, with 10 bases identical to TRBD1. After removal of 6 bases from V and 5 bases from J, the junction contained 6 bases not matched to a gene. The length of the CDR3 is 14 residues. CDR1 and CDR2 from the germline V gene are SGHAT and FQNNGV. CDR3 region: CASSPGTGATEAFF. The DNA of the CDR3 is TGTGCCAGCAGTCCCGGGACAGGGGCGACTGAAGCTTTCTTT. Supplemented by reference TRBV11-2 and TRBJ1-1, the full variable domain reads EAGVAQSPRYKIIEKRQSVAFWCNPISGHATLYWYQQILGQGPKLLIQFQNNGVVDDSQLPKDRFSAERLKGVDSTLKIQPAKLEDSAVYLCASSPGTGATEAFFGQGTRLTVV.

V and J are TRBV2 and TRBJ2-1; TRBD2 matches 10 bases. The V and J ends lost 9 bases and 7 bases, in that order; junction bases with no gene match: 6. The CDR3 is 13 amino acids. Per germline, CDR1 SNHLY and CDR2 FYNNEI. CDR3 sequence (DNA): TGTGCCAGTGAATCAGCGGGAGGGAATGAGCAGTTCTTC. It encodes CASESAGGNEQFF.

The genes are TRBV3-1 (or the pseudogene TRBV3-2) and TRBJ2-6; D ambiguous. The germline CDR1 and CDR2 sequences are LGHDT and YNNKEL (reference sequence). V gave up 4 bases and J gave up 0 bases, with 4 bases separating them. The CDR3 totals 14 residues. This CDR3 is CASSLSSGANVLTF. The CDR3 DNA follows: TGTGCCAGCAGCCTTAGCTCTGGGGCCAACGTCCTGACTTTC.

The V and J genes are TRBV29-1 and TRBJ1-5, with 7 bases matching TRBD1. CDR3 size: 14 residues. The trim removed 6 bases at V and 4 bases at J, leaving 9 bases unmatched. The germline gives CDR1 SQVTM, CDR2 ANQGSEA. CDR3 sequence: CSVLQGTENQPQHF. The CDR3 DNA follows: TGCAGCGTCCTTCAGGGGACAGAGAATCAGCCCCAGCATTTT.

A single count supports this clone. V is TRBV2 and J is TRBJ1-5, with a tentative D call TRBD1 (5 bases). CDR1 SNHLY and CDR2 FYNNEI come from the germline V gene. V gave up 7 bases and J gave up 8 bases, with 15 bases separating them. This CDR3 comprises 13 residues. The CDR3 protein is CASTIEGGEPQHF. The CDR3 nucleotides read TGTGCCAGCACAATAGAAGGAGGGGAGCCCCAGCATTTT.

With respect to this clone: Additional DNA sequences in this sample encode the identical CDR3. The CDR3 DNA follows: TGTGCCAGCAGCTTACCAGGGGGCTATGGCTACACCTTC. Protein: CASSLPGGYGYTF. V and J are TRBV7-2 and TRBJ1-2; 7 bases agree with TRBD1. This CDR3 has 13 amino acids. CDR1 is SGHTA, CDR2 FQGNSA, per germline. V shed 2 bases and J 4 bases; nucleotides not matched to a gene: 1.

The chain joins TRBV18 to TRBJ2-7, with a weak D call TRBD1 (6 bases). Looked up from germline, CDR1 is KGHSH and CDR2 is LQKENI. CDR3 size: 20 residues. The V end lost 3 bases, the J end lost 6 bases, and 33 bases lay between the germline ends. CDR3 sequence reads: CASSPENHGQSVLAPVEQYF. In DNA form, the CDR3 reads TGTGCCAGCTCACCGGAAAACCATGGACAGTCCGTCCTTGCTCCGGTCGAGCAGTACTTC.

The gene calls are TRBV28 and TRBJ1-3, with D unclear. CDR1 MDHEN and CDR2 SYDVKM come from the germline V gene. This CDR3 region has 16 residues. Between the trimmed V and J ends, which lost 4 bases and 0 bases, there was a span of 13 bases. CDR3: CASSSFTASSGNTIYF. CDR3 in DNA: TGTGCCAGCAGTTCGTTTACCGCGAGCTCTGGAAACACCATATATTTT. The whole variable domain, filled in from reference TRBV28 and TRBJ1-3, reads DVKVTQSSRYLVKRTGEKVFLECVQDMDHENMFWYRQDPGLGLRLIYFSYDVKMKEKGDIPEGYSVSREKKERFSLILESASTNQTSMYLCASSSFTASSGNTIYFGEGSWLTVV.

This chain joins TRBV7-9 and TRBJ2-2, with D hard to call. The germline V and J ends were trimmed by 2 bases and 2 bases, with 6 bases remaining between them. The CDR3 is made up of 14 amino acids. The germline V gene encodes CDR1 SEHNR and CDR2 FQNEAQ (reference sequence). The DNA of the CDR3 is TGTGCCAGCAGCTTAAGTAGCAACACCGGGGAGCTGTTTTTT. Its translation is CASSLSSNTGELFF.

V and J are TRBV6-5 and TRBJ1-1; no firm D call. Trimming removed 10 bases at V and 4 bases at J, with 16 bases between. Germline loops: CDR1 MNHEY, CDR2 SVGAGI. The CDR3 has 13 residues. CDR3 DNA sequence: TGTGCCACCTCAAGACGGGAAACCACTGAAGCTTTCTTT. It codes for CATSRRETTEAFF.

The chain uses TRBV5-1 and TRBJ1-1; no definite D call. Germline V CDR1 and CDR2: SGHRS, YFSETQ. The CDR3 is 15 amino acids. The V and J ends lost 6 bases and 1 base respectively, with 16 bases between them. The CDR3 loop reads CASIPAGSRNTEAFF. The CDR3 DNA is TGCGCCAGCATCCCCGCCGGGTCTAGGAACACTGAAGCTTTCTTT.